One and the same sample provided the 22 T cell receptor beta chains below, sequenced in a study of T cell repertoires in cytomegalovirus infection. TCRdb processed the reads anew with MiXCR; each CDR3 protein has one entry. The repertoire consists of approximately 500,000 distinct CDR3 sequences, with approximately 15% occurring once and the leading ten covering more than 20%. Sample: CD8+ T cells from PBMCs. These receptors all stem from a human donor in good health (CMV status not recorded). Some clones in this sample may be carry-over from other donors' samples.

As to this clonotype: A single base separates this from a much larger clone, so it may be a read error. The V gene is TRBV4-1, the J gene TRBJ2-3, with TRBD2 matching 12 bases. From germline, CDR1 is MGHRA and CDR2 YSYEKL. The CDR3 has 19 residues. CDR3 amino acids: CASSQLTLAGGEGTDTPYF. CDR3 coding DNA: TGCGCCAGCAGCCAACTTACACTAGCGGGAGGCGAGGGGACAGATACGCCGTATTTT.

This CDR3 reads CASSMGGHDLHF. In nucleotides, the CDR3 is TGTGCCAGTAGTATGGGGGGTCACGACCTCCACTTT. The chain has TRBV19 and TRBJ1-6; D is possibly TRBD1 (5 bases). Between the trimmed V and J ends, which lost 3 bases and 15 bases, there was a span of 12 bases. This CDR3 is built from 12 residues. CDR1 LNHDA and CDR2 SQIVND come from the germline V gene (reference sequence).

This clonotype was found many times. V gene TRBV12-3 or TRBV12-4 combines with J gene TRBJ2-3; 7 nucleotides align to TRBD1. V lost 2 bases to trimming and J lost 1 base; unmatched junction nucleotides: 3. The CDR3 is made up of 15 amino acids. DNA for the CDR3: TGTGCCAGCAGTTTAACCGGGACAGGCACAGATACGCAGTATTTT. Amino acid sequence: CASSLTGTGTDTQYF.

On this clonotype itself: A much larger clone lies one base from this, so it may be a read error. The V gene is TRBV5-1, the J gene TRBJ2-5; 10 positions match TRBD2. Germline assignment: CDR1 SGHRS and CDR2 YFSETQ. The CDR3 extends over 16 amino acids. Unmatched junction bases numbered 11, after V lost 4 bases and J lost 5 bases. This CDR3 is CASSTFPAGGLETQYF. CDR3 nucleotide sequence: TGCGCCAGCAGCACATTTCCAGCGGGGGGGCTCGAGACCCAGTACTTC.

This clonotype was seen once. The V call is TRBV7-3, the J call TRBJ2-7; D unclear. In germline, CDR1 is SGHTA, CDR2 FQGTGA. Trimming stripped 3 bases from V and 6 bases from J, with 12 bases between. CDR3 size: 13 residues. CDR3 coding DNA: TGTGCCAGCAGCTTGCTAACTCGCGTCGAGCAGTACTTC. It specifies CASSLLTRVEQYF.

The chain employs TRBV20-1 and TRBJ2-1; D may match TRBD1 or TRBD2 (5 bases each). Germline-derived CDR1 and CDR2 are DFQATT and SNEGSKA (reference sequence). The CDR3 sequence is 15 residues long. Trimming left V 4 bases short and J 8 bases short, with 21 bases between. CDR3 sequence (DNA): TGCAGTGCTAACCGCCGGGGCCGACAATACGATGAGCAGTTCTTC. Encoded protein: CSANRRGRQYDEQFF.

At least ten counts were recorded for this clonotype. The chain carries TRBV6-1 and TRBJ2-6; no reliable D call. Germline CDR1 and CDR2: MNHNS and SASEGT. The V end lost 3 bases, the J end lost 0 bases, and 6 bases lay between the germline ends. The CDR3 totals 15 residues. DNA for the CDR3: TGTGCCAGCAGTGAGTGGAGCTCTGGGGCCAACGTCCTGACTTTC. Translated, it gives CASSEWSSGANVLTF.

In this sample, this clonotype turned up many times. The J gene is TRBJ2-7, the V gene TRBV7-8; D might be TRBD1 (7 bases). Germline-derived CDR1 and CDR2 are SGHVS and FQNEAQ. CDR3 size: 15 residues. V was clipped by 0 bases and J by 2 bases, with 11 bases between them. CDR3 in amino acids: CASSLATGRTYEQYF. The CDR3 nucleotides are TGTGCCAGCAGCTTAGCGACAGGGAGGACCTACGAGCAGTACTTC.

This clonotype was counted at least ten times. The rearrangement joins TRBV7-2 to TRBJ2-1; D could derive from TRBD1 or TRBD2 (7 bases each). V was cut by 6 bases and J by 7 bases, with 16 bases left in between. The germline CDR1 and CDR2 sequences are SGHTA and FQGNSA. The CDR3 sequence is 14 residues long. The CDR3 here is CASRGEGATNEQFF. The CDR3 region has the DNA TGTGCCAGCAGGGGGGAGGGGGCGACAAATGAGCAGTTCTTC.

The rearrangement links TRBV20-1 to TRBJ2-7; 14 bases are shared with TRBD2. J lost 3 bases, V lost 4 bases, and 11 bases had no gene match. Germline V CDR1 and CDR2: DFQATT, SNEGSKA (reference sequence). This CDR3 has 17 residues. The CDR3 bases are TGCAGTGCTACCTCACCAGGGACTAGCGGGGGCAGCTACGAGCAGTACTTC. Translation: CSATSPGTSGGSYEQYF.

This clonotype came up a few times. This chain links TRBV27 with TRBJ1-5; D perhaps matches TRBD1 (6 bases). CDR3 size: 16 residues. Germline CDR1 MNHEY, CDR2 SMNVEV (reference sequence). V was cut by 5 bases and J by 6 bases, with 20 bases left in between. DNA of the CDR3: TGTGCCAGCAGTCCGTCTTCGGGGGAACAGGGTCAGCCCCAGCATTTT. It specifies CASSPSSGEQGQPQHF.

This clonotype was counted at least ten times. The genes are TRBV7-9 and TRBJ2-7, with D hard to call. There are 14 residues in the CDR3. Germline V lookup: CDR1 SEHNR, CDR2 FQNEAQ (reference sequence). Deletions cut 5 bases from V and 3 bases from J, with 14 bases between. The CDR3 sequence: CASSAKNENYEQYF. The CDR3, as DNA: TGTGCCAGCAGCGCAAAAAACGAGAACTACGAGCAGTACTTC.

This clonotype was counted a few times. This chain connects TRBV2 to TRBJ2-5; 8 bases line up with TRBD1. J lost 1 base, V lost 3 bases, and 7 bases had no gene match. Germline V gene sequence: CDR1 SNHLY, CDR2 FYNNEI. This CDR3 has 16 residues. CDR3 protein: CASSDSGTGSQETQYF. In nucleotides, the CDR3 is TGTGCCAGCAGTGACTCCGGGACAGGAAGCCAAGAGACCCAGTACTTC.

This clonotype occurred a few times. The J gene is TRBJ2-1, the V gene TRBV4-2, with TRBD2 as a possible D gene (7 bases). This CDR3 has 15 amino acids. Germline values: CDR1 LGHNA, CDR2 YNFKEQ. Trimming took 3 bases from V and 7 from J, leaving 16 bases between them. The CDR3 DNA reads TGTGCCAGCAGCCATGAGGGGGGGCTAAGAAATGAGCAGTTCTTC. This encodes CASSHEGGLRNEQFF.

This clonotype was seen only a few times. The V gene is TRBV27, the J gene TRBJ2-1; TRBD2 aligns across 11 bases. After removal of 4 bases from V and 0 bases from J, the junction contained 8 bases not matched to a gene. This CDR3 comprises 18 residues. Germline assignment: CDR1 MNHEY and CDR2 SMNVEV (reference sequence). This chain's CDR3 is CASSSRGTSGGSYNEQFF. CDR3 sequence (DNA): TGTGCCAGCAGTTCTCGCGGGACTAGCGGAGGCTCCTACAATGAGCAGTTCTTC.

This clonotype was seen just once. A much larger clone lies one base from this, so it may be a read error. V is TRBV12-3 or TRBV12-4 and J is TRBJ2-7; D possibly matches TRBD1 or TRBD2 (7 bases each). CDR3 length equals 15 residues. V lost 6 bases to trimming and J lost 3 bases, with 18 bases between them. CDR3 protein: CASSTCRGDSYEQYF. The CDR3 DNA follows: TGTGCCAGCAGCACATGCCGGGGGGACAGCTACGAGCAGTACTTC.

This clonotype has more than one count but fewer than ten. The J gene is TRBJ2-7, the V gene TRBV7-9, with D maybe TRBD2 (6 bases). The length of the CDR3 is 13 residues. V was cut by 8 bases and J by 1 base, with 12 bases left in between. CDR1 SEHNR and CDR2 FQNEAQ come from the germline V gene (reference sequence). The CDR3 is CASGTDSSYEQYF. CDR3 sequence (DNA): TGTGCCAGCGGGACTGACTCATCCTACGAGCAGTACTTC. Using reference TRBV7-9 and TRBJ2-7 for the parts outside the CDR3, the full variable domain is DTGVSQNPRHKITKRGQNVTFRCDPISEHNRLYWYRQTLGQGPEFLTYFQNEAQLEKSRLLSDRFSAERPKGSFSTLEIQRTEQGDSAMYLCASGTDSSYEQYFGPGTRLTVT.

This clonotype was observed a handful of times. This CDR3 is CASSLERQGWVDQPQHF. In nucleotides, the CDR3 is TGTGCCAGCAGCTTAGAGCGACAGGGGTGGGTGGATCAGCCCCAGCATTTT. The chain has TRBV7-6 and TRBJ1-5, with 8 bases that match TRBD1. Trimming took 1 base from V and 5 from J; bases not matched to a gene: 10. The CDR3 sequence is 17 residues long. Germline lookup yields CDR1 SGHVS and CDR2 FNYEAQ.

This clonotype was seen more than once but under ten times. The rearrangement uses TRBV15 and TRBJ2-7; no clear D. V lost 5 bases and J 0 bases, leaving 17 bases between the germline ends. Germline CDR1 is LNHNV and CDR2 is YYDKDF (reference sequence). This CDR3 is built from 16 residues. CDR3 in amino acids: CATSSFPGNSSYEQYF. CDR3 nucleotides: TGTGCCACCAGCTCCTTCCCCGGCAACAGCTCCTACGAGCAGTACTTC.

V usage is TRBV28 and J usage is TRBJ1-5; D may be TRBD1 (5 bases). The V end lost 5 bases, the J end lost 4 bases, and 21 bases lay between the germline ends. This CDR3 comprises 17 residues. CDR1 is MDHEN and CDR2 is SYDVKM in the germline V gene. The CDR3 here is CASSPLGGSGWNQPQHF. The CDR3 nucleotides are TGTGCCAGCAGTCCTTTGGGGGGATCGGGGTGGAATCAGCCCCAGCATTTT.

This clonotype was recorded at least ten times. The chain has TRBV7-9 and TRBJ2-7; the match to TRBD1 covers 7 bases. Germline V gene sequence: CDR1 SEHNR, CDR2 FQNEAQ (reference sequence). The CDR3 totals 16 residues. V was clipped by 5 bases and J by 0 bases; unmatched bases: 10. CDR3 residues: CASSLYRGESSYEQYF. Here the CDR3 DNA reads TGTGCCAGCAGCCTCTACAGGGGCGAGAGCTCCTACGAGCAGTACTTC.

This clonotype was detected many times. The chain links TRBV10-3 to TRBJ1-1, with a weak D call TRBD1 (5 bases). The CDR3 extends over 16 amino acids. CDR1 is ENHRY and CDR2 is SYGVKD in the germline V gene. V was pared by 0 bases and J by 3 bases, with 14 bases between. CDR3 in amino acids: CAISESMSRVDTEAFF. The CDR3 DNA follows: TGTGCCATCAGTGAGTCGATGAGCAGGGTCGACACTGAAGCTTTCTTT.